The clone carrying this T cell receptor beta chain occurred many times. The library was prepared for alpha chains; this beta chain is a stray read, so its frequency means little. The CDR3 length is 13 residues. V lost 1 base and J lost 6, with 9 bases in between. Germline loops: CDR1 MNHEY, CDR2 SVGAGI. This sample is part of a study of spatial heterogeneity in lung cancer. This sample's time point: sample taken at primary tumor resection. Whole RNA from tumor, nontumor lung or frozen PBMC was sequenced unsorted. Each CDR3 protein gets one entry after TCRdb re-called the 5' RACE reads with MiXCR. The sample has some 16,000 distinct CDR3 sequences; roughly 4% are singletons.

This specimen was normal lung tissue next to the tumor, taken at surgery. This chain joins TRBV6-5 and TRBJ1-1, with D unresolved. The clonotype was recovered from a male donor with early-stage non-small cell lung cancer. DNA of the CDR3: TGTGCCAGCAGTTACTGGCCCAATGCTGAAGCTTTCTTT. Translation gives CASSYWPNAEAFF.